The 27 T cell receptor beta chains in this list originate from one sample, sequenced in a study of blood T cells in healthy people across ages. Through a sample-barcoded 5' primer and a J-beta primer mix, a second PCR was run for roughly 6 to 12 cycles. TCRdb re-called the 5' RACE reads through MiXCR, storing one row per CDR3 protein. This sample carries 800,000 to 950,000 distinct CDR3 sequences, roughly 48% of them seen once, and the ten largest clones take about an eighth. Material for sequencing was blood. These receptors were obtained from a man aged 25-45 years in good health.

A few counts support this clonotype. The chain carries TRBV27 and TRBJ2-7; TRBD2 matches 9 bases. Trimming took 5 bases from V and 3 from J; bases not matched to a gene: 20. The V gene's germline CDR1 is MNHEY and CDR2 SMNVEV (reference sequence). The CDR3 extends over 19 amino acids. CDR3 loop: CASSPDPLAGTLHIYEQYF. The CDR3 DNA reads TGTGCCAGCAGTCCCGACCCCCTAGCGGGGACCCTTCACATCTACGAGCAGTACTTC.

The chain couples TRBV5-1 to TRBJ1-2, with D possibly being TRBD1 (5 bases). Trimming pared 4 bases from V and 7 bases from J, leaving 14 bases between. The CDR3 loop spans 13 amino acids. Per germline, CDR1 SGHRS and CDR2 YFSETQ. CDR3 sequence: CASSRTPVVGYTF. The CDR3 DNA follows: TGCGCCAGCAGCAGGACACCCGTGGTTGGCTACACCTTC.

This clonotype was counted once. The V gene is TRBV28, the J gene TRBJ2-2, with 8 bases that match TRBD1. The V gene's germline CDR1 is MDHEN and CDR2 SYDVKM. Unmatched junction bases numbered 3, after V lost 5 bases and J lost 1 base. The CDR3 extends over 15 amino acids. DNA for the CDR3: TGTGCCAGCAGTAACGGACAGGGGAACACCGGGGAGCTGTTTTTT. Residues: CASSNGQGNTGELFF. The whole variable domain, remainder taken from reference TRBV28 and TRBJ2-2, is DVKVTQSSRYLVKRTGEKVFLECVQDMDHENMFWYRQDPGLGLRLIYFSYDVKMKEKGDIPEGYSVSREKKERFSLILESASTNQTSMYLCASSNGQGNTGELFFGEGSRLTVL.

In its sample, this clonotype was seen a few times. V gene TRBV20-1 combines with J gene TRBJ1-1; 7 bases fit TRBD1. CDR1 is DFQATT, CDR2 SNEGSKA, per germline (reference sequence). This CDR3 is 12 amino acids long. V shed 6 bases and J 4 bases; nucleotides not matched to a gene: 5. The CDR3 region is CSAQPGGTEAFF. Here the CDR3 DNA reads TGCAGTGCCCAACCAGGGGGCACTGAAGCTTTCTTT.

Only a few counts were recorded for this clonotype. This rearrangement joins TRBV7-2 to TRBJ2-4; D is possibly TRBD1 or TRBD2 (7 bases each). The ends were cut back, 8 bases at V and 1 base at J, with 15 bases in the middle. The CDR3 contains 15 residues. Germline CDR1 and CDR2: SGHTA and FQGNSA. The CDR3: CASSGGGGAKNIQYF. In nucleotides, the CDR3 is TGTGCCAGCTCAGGGGGAGGGGGTGCCAAAAACATTCAGTACTTC.

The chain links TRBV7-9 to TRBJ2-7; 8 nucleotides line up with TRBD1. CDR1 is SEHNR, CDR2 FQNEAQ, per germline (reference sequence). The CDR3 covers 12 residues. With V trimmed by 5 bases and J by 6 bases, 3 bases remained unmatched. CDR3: CASSGTGFEQYF. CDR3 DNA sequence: TGTGCCAGCAGCGGGACAGGTTTCGAGCAGTACTTC.

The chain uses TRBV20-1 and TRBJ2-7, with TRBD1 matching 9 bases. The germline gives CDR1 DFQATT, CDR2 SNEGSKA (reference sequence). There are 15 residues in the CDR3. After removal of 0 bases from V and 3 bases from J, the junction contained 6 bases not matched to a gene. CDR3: CSARDPTGGNYEQYF. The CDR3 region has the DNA TGCAGTGCTAGAGATCCGACAGGGGGAAACTACGAGCAGTACTTC.

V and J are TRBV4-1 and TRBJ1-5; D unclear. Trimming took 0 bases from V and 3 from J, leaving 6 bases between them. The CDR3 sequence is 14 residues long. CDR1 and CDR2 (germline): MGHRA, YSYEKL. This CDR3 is CASSQESSNQPQHF. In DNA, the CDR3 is TGCGCCAGCAGCCAAGAAAGTTCCAATCAGCCCCAGCATTTT.

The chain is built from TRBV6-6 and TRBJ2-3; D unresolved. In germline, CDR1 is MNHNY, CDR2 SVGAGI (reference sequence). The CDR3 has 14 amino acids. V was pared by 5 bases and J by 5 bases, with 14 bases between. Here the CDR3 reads CASSPLGSLDTQYF. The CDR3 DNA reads TGTGCCAGCAGTCCCCTAGGTTCTCTAGATACGCAGTATTTT.

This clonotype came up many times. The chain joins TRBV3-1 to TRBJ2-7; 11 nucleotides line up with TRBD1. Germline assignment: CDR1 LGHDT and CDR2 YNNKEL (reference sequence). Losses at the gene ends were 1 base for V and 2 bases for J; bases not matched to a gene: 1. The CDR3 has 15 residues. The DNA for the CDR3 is TGTGCCAGCAGCCAAGGGACAGGGGGCACCTACGAGCAGTACTTC. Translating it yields CASSQGTGGTYEQYF.

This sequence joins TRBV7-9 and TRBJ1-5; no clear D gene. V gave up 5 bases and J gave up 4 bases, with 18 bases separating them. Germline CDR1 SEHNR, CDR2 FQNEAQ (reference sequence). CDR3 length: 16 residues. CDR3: CASSQSGSGLNQPQHF. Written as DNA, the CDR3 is TGTGCCAGCAGCCAGAGCGGGTCCGGTCTAAATCAGCCCCAGCATTTT.

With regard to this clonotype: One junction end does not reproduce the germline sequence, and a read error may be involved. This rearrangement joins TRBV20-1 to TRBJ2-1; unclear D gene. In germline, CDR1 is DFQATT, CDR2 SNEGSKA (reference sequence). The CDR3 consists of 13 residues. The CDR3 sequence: CSSRDHINNEQFF. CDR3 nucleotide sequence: TGCAGTTCTAGAGATCATATAAACAATGAGCAGTTCTTC.

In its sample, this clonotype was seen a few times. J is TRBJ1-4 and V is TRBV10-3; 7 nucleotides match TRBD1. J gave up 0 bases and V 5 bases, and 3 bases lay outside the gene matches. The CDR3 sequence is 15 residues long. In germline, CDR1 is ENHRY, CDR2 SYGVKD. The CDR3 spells CAISQTGTTNEKLFF. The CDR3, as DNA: TGTGCCATCAGTCAGACAGGGACAACTAATGAAAAACTGTTTTTT.

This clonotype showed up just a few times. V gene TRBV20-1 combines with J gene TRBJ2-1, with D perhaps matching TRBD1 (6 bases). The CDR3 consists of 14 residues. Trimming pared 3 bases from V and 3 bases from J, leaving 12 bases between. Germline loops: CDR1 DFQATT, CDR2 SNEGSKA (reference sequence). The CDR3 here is CSASSRGFYNEQFF. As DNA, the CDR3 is TGCAGTGCTAGTTCCAGGGGTTTCTACAATGAGCAGTTCTTC.

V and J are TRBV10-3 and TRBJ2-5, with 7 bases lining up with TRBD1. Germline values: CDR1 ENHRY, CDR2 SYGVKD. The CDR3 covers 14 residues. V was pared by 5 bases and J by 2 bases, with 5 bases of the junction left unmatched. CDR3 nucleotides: TGTGCCATCAGTACCGGGACAGATCAAGAGACCCAGTACTTC. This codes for CAISTGTDQETQYF.

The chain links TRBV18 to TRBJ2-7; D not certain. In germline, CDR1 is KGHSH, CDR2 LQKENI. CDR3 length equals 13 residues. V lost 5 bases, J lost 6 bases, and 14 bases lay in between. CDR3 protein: CASSSTVISEQYF. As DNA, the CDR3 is TGTGCCAGCTCATCGACTGTAATCTCCGAGCAGTACTTC.

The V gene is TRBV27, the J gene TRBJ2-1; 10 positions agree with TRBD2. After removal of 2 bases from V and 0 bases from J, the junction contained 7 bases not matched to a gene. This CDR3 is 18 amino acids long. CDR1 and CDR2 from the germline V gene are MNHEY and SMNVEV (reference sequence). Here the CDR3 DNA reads TGTGCCAGCAGTTTAACCCCCCTAGCGGGGGACTCCTACAATGAGCAGTTCTTC. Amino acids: CASSLTPLAGDSYNEQFF.

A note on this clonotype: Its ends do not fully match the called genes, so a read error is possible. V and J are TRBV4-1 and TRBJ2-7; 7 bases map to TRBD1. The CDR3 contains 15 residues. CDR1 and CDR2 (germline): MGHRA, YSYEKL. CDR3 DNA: TGCGCCAGCAGCCAAGATTCAGGGGGAGCATACGGGCAGTACTTC. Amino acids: CASSQDSGGAYGQYF.

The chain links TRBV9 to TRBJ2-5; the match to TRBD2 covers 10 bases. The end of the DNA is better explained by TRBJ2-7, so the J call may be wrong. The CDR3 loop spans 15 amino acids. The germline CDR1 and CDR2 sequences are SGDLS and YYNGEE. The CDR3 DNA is TGTGCCAGCAGCGTGGGGGATAGCGGGGGGTCCGAGCAGTACTTC. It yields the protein CASSVGDSGGSEQYF.

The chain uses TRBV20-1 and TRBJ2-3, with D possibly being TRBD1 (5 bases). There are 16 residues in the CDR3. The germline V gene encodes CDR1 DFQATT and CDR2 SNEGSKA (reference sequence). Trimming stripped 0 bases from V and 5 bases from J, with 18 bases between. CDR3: CSARDPSQGAVDTQYF. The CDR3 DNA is TGCAGTGCTAGAGATCCTAGTCAAGGGGCCGTAGATACGCAGTATTTT.

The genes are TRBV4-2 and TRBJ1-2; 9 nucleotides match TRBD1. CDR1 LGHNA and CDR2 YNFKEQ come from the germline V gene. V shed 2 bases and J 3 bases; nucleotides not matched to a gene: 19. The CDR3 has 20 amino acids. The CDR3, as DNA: TGTGCCAGCAGCCAACGCAAACCGGGACAGGGTGGCATCTTTGACTATGGCTACACCTTC. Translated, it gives CASSQRKPGQGGIFDYGYTF.

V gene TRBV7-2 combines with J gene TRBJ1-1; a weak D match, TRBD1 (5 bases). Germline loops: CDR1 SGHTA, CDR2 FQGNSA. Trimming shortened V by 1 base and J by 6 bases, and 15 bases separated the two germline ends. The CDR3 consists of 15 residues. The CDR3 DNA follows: TGTGCCAGCAGCTTAGAAGGAGGGGCCATCGCTGAAGCTTTCTTT. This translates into CASSLEGGAIAEAFF.

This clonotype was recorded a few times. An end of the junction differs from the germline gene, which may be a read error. CDR3 in amino acids: CSVKEGLGEQYF. The CDR3 nucleotides are TGCAGCGTTAAAGAGGGACTCGGCGAGCAGTACTTC. The chain is built from TRBV29-1 and TRBJ2-4; weak D call: TRBD2 (6 bases). The DNA end lines up better with TRBJ2-7; the J call may be wrong. This CDR3 contains 12 residues. The germline CDR1 and CDR2 sequences are SQVTM and ANQGSEA.

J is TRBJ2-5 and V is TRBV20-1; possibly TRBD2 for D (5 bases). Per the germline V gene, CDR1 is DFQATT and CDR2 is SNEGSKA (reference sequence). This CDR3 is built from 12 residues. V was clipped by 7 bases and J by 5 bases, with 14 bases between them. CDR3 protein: CSVLSSGETQYF. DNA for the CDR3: TGCAGTGTCCTGTCCTCGGGGGAGACCCAGTACTTC.

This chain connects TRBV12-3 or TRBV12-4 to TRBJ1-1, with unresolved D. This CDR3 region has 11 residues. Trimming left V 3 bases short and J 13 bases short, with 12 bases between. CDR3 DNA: TGTGCCAGCAGTTTCGGCGCCGAGGGTTTCTTT. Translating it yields CASSFGAEGFF.

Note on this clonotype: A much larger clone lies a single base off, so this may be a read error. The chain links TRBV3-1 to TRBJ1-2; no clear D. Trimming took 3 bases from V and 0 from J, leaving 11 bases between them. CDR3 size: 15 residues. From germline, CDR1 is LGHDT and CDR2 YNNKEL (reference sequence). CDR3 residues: CASSQIRGANYGYTF. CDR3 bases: TGTGCCAGCAGCCAGATTCGCGGGGCTAACTATGGCTACACCTTC.

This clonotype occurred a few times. Here the CDR3 reads CSARDLTGGADTQYF. CDR3 nucleotide sequence: TGCAGTGCTAGGGATCTGACAGGGGGCGCAGATACGCAGTATTTT. This sequence joins TRBV20-1 and TRBJ2-3; 10 positions agree with TRBD1. The CDR3 totals 15 residues. Germline V gene data show CDR1 as DFQATT and CDR2 as SNEGSKA (reference sequence). J gave up 4 bases and V 3 bases, and 7 bases lay outside the gene matches.